Presented here are 3 T cell receptor beta chains from one specimen sequenced in a study of sequential checkpoint blockade in melanoma. The treatment is: randomized to nivolumab then ipilimumab (arm A) or the reverse (arm B). Data came from immunoSEQ multiplex PCR; TCRdb stores just in-frame clones and leaves some out. The data contain some 9,000 clones, 70% to 80% of them singletons. Specimen: CD8+ T cells sorted from blood (inferred from file names), collected from a patient given nivolumab and ipilimumab in sequence. The receptors were gathered from a human donor with melanoma.

V is TRBV6-6 and J is TRBJ2-3; 7 bases line up with TRBD2. The CDR3 length is 15 residues. Germline assignment: CDR1 MNHNY and CDR2 SVGAGI (reference sequence). The junction had 8 bases not matched to a gene; V was cut back by 2 bases and J by 6 bases. The CDR3 nucleotides are TGTGCCAGCAGTTACGGGCGGGAGCTGTGGGATACGCAGTATTTT. This translates into CASSYGRELWDTQYF.

This clone was seen once. This chain joins TRBV6-6 and TRBJ2-1; 10 bases fit TRBD2. Germline assignment: CDR1 MNHNY and CDR2 SVGAGI (reference sequence). This CDR3 region has 15 residues. V lost 5 bases to trimming and J lost 5 bases; unmatched junction nucleotides: 6. The CDR3 here is CASSPGLAVNNEQFF. CDR3 in DNA: TGTGCCAGCAGTCCAGGACTAGCGGTTAACAATGAGCAGTTCTTC.

The CDR3 bases are TGTGCCATCAGTGATCCGGGACAGGACTACGAGCAGTACTTC. Its translation: CAISDPGQDYEQYF. The chain joins TRBV10-3 to TRBJ2-7, with TRBD1 matching 8 bases. Germline-derived CDR1 and CDR2 are ENHRY and SYGVKD. The CDR3 is 14 amino acids. The V and J ends lost 3 bases and 3 bases, in that order; junction bases with no gene match: 4.